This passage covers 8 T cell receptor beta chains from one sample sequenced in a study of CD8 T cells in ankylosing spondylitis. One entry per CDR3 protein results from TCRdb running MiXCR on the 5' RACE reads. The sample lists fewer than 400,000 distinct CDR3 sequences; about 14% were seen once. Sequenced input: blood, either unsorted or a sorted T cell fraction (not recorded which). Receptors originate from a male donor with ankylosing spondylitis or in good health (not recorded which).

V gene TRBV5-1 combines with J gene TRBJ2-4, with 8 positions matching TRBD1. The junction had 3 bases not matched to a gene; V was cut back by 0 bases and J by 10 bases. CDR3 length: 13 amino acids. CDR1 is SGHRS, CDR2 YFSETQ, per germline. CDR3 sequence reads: CASSLEQGGIQYF. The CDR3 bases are TGCGCCAGCAGCTTGGAACAGGGGGGTATTCAGTACTTC.

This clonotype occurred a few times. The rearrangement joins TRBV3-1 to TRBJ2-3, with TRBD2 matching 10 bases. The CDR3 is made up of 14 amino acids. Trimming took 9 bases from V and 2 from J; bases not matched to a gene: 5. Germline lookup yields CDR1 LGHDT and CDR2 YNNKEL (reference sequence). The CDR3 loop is CASSGGFTTDTQYF. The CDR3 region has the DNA TGTGCCAGTAGCGGGGGGTTTACCACAGATACGCAGTATTTT.

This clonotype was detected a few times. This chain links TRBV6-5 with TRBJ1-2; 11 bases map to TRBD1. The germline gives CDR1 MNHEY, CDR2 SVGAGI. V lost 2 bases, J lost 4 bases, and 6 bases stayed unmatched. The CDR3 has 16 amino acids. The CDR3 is CASSYKDRGLGYGYTF. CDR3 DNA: TGTGCCAGCAGTTACAAGGACAGGGGGCTGGGCTATGGCTACACCTTC.

The DNA of the CDR3 is TGTGCCAGCTCCCGGGGGGGGGTTAGCTACGAGCAGTACTTC. This translates into CASSRGGVSYEQYF. The chain carries TRBV3-1 and TRBJ2-7; 8 bases agree with TRBD2. V gave up 8 bases and J gave up 3 bases; unmatched junction bases: 9. Germline values: CDR1 LGHDT, CDR2 YNNKEL (reference sequence). CDR3 size: 14 residues.

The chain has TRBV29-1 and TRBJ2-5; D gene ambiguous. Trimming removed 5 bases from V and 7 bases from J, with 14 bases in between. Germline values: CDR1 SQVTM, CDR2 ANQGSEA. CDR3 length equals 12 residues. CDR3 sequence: CSVRTFRTTQYF. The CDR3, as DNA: TGCAGCGTTCGGACCTTTAGGACGACCCAGTACTTC. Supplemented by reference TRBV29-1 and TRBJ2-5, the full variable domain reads SAVISQKPSRDICQRGTSLTIQCQVDSQVTMMFWYRQQPGQSLTLIATANQGSEATYESGFVIDKFPISRPNLTFSTLTVSNMSPEDSSIYLCSVRTFRTTQYFGPGTRLLVL.

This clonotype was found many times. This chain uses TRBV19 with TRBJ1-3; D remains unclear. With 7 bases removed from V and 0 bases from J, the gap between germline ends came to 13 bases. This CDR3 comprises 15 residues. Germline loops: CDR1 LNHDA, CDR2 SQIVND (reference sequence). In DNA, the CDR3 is TGTGCCAGTACCCCGGCGGAACACTCTGGAAACACCATATATTTT. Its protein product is CASTPAEHSGNTIYF. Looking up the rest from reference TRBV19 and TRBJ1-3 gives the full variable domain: DGGITQSPKYLFRKEGQNVTLSCEQNLNHDAMYWYRQDPGQGLRLIYYSQIVNDFQKGDIAEGYSVSREKKESFPLTVTSAQKNPTAFYLCASTPAEHSGNTIYFGEGSWLTVV.

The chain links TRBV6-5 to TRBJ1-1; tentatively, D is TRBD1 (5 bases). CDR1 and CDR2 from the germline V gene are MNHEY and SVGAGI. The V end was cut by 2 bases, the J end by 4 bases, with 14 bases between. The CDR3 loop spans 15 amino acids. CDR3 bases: TGTGCCAGCAGTTACCCTCCGGAGGGGACCACTGAAGCTTTCTTT. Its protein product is CASSYPPEGTTEAFF.

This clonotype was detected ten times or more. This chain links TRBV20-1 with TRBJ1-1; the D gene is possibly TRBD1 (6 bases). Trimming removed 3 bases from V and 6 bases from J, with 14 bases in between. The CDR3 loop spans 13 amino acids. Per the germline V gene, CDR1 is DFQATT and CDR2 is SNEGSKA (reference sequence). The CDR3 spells CSARGQGDSEAFF. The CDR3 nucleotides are TGCAGTGCTAGGGGACAAGGGGACTCTGAAGCTTTCTTT.